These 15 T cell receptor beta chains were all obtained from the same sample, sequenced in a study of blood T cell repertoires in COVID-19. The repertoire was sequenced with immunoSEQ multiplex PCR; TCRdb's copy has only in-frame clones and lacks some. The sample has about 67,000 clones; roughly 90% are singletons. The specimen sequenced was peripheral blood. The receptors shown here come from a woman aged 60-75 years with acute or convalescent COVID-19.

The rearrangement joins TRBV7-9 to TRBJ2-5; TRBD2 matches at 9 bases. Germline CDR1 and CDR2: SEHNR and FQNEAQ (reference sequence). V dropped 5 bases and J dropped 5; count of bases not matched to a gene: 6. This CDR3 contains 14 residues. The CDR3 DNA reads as TGTGCCAGCAGCGCTACTAGCGGGTTGGAGACCCAGTACTTC. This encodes CASSATSGLETQYF. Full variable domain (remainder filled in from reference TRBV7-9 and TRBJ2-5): DTGVSQNPRHKITKRGQNVTFRCDPISEHNRLYWYRQTLGQGPEFLTYFQNEAQLEKSRLLSDRFSAERPKGSFSTLEIQRTEQGDSAMYLCASSATSGLETQYFGPGTRLLVL.

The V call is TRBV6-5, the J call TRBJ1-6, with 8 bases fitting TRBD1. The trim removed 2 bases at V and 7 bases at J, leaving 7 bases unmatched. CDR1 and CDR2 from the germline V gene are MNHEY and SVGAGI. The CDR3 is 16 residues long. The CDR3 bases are TGTGCCAGCAGTTACGGGGAGACAGGGGAGAATTCACCCCTCCACTTT. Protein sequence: CASSYGETGENSPLHF.

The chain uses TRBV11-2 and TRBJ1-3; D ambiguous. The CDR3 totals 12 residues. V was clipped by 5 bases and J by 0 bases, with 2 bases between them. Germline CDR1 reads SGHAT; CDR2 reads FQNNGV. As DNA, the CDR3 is TGTGCCAGCAGCCGCTCTGGAAACACCATATATTTT. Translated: CASSRSGNTIYF.

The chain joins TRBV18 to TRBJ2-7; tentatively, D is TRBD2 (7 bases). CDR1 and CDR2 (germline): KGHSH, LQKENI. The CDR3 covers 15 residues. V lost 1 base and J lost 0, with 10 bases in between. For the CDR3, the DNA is TGTGCCAGCTCACCACAGGGGGGGAGCTCCTACGAGCAGTACGTC. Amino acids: CASSPQGGSSYEQYV.

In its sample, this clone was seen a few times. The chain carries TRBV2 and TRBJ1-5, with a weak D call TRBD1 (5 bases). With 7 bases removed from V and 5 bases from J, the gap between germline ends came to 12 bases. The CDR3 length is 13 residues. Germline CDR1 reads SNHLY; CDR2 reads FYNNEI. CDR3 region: CASIGGEYQPQHF. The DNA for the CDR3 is TGTGCCAGCATTGGGGGGGAGTATCAGCCCCAGCATTTT.

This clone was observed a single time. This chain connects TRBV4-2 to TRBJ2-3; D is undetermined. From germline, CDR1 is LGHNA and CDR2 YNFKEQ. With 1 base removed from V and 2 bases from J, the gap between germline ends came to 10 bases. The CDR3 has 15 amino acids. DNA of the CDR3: TGTGCCAGCAGCCAAGTGGGCGCAGACACAGATACGCAGTATTTT. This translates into CASSQVGADTDTQYF.

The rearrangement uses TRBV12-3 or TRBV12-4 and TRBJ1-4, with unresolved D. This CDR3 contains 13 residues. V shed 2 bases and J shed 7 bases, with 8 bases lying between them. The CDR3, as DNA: TGTGCCAGCAGTTTACCCCCGCGTGAAAAACTGTTTTTT. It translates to CASSLPPREKLFF.

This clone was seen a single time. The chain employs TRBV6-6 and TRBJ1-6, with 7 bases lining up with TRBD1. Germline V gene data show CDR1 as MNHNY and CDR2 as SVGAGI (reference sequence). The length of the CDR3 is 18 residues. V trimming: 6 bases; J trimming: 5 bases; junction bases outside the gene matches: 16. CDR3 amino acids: CASSRTLNRGIHNSPLHF. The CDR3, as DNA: TGTGCCAGCAGCCGAACACTCAACAGGGGCATCCATAATTCACCCCTCCACTTT.

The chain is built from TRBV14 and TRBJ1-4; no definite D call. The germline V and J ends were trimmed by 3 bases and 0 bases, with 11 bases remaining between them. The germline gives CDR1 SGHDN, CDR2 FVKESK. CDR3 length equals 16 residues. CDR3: CASSQLSGPTNEKLFF. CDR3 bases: TGTGCCAGCAGCCAGTTGAGTGGGCCAACTAATGAAAAACTGTTTTTT.

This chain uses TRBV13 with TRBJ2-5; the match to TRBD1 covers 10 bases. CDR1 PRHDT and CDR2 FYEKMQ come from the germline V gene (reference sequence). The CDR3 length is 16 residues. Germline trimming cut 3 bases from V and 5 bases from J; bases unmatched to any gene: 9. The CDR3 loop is CASSLGGTGAGETQYF. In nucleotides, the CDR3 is TGTGCCAGCAGCTTGGGAGGGACAGGGGCAGGGGAGACCCAGTACTTC.

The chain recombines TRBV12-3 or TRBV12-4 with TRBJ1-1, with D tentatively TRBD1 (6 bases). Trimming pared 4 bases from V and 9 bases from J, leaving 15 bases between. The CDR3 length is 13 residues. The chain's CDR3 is CASSSGTLVKAFF. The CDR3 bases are TGTGCCAGCAGTTCTGGGACACTCGTTAAAGCTTTCTTT.

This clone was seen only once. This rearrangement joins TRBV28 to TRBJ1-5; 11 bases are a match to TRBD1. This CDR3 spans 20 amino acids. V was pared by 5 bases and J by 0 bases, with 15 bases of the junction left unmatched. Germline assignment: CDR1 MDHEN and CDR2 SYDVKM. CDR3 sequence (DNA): TGTGCCAGCAGTCCATGGGACAGGGGGGCTTCGGGGTATAGCAATCAGCCCCAGCATTTT. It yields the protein CASSPWDRGASGYSNQPQHF.

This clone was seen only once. The CDR3 is CASTQGGGTGELFF. The CDR3 DNA is TGCGCCAGCACCCAGGGAGGGGGCACCGGGGAGCTGTTTTTT. The chain is built from TRBV5-1 and TRBJ2-2, with TRBD2 as a possible D gene (7 bases). Per the germline V gene, CDR1 is SGHRS and CDR2 is YFSETQ. Deletions cut 6 bases from V and 4 bases from J, with 13 bases between. This CDR3 region has 14 residues.

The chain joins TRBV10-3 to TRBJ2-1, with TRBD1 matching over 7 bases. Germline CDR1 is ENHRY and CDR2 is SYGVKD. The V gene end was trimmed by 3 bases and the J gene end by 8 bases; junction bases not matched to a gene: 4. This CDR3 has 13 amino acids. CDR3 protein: CAISDIGTDEQFF. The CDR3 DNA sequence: TGTGCCATCAGTGATATAGGGACAGATGAGCAGTTCTTC.

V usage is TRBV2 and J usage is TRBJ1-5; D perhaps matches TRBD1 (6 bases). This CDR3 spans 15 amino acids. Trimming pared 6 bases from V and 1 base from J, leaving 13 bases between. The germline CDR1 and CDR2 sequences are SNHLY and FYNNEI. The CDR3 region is CASRWTVASNQPQHF. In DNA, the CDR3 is TGTGCCAGCAGGTGGACAGTCGCGAGCAATCAGCCCCAGCATTTT.